This passage covers 29 T cell receptor beta chains from one sample sequenced in a study of control samples from healthy donors and cancer patients. Clones were read by immunoSEQ multiplex PCR, and TCRdb kept only the in-frame ones, dropping some. The profile shows tens of thousands of clones, about 90% of them singletons. Material for sequencing was blood. All receptors come from a man aged 50-60 years in good health.

The chain employs TRBV9 and TRBJ2-1, with D unresolved. The V and J ends lost 3 bases and 0 bases respectively, with 10 bases between them. Germline V gives CDR1 SGDLS, CDR2 YYNGEE. The CDR3 length is 15 residues. DNA for the CDR3: TGTGCCAGCAGCGGACTCCTGAGCTCCTACAATGAGCAGTTCTTC. Residues: CASSGLLSSYNEQFF.

V and J are TRBV4-3 and TRBJ1-2; TRBD1 matches at 9 bases. The CDR3 consists of 17 residues. V lost 4 bases, J lost 6 bases, and 15 bases stayed unmatched. CDR1 and CDR2 from the germline V gene are LGHNA and YSLEER. This CDR3 is CASSRWDRALGEDGYTF. CDR3 sequence (DNA): TGCGCCAGCAGCCGCTGGGACAGGGCCTTGGGTGAGGATGGCTACACCTTC.

The V and J genes are TRBV27 and TRBJ2-7, with 8 bases lining up with TRBD1. Trimming took 6 bases from V and 4 from J; bases not matched to a gene: 8. The CDR3 length is 14 residues. Germline lookup yields CDR1 MNHEY and CDR2 SMNVEV (reference sequence). Here the CDR3 DNA reads TGTGCCAGCAGACCGACAGGGGACCGATACGAGCAGTACGTC. Residues: CASRPTGDRYEQYV.

The V call is TRBV18, the J call TRBJ2-1; 8 bases line up with TRBD1. J gave up 4 bases and V 1 base, and 6 bases lay outside the gene matches. The CDR3 covers 16 residues. The germline gives CDR1 KGHSH, CDR2 LQKENI. Here the CDR3 DNA reads TGTGCCAGCTCACCACTAACCGGGACAGGTTACAATGAGCAGTTCTTC. Translated: CASSPLTGTGYNEQFF.

The rearrangement links TRBV28 to TRBJ1-4; D perhaps matches TRBD1 (6 bases). The ends were cut back, 8 bases at V and 5 bases at J, with 9 bases in the middle. The germline V gene has CDR1 MDHEN and CDR2 SYDVKM. This CDR3 has 12 amino acids. The CDR3 bases are TGTGCCAGCGAAACAGGGAATGAAAAACTGTTTTTT. Protein: CASETGNEKLFF.

This chain joins TRBV7-2 and TRBJ2-7; 9 bases align to TRBD1. CDR1 SGHTA and CDR2 FQGNSA come from the germline V gene. V was clipped by 5 bases and J by 4 bases; unmatched bases: 9. The CDR3 is 15 amino acids. CDR3 sequence reads: CASSPDRGESYEQYF. The CDR3 DNA is TGTGCCAGCAGCCCGGACAGGGGAGAATCTTACGAGCAGTACTTC.

The chain carries TRBV24-1 and TRBJ2-2; 7 positions match TRBD2. The ends lost 1 base at V and 3 bases at J; junction bases unmatched: 7. CDR3 length: 17 residues. Germline loops: CDR1 KGHDR, CDR2 SFDVKD. The CDR3 region is CATSDFSGQGDTGELFF. CDR3 DNA sequence: TGTGCCACCAGTGATTTTAGCGGGCAGGGAGACACCGGGGAGCTGTTTTTT.

In the case of this clone: Other DNA variants within this sample encode the same CDR3. The rearrangement links TRBV29-1 to TRBJ2-1; no reliable D call. Trimming removed 6 bases at V and 4 bases at J, with 4 bases between. Per the germline V gene, CDR1 is SQVTM and CDR2 is ANQGSEA. The length of the CDR3 is 10 residues. This CDR3 reads CSVAYNEQFF. The CDR3 DNA follows: TGCAGCGTAGCTTACAATGAGCAGTTCTTC.

This clone was found a few times. At one boundary the junction diverges from the germline segment, which might be a read error. The CDR3 spells CASAPGTPRETQYF. CDR3 DNA sequence: TGTGCCAGCGCACCCGGGACCCCGAGGGAGACCCAGTACTTC. The chain joins TRBV18 to TRBJ2-5, with D tentatively TRBD1 or TRBD2 (5 bases each). Germline CDR1 is KGHSH and CDR2 is LQKENI. This CDR3 spans 14 amino acids.

The chain joins TRBV29-1 to TRBJ2-5, with no clear D. The CDR3 totals 13 residues. Per germline, CDR1 SQVTM and CDR2 ANQGSEA. V lost 4 bases and J 2 bases, leaving 11 bases between the germline ends. The CDR3 here is CSVGTTAQETQYF. CDR3 nucleotide sequence: TGCAGCGTTGGGACCACAGCTCAAGAGACCCAGTACTTC.

This rearrangement joins TRBV18 to TRBJ1-2, with TRBD1 as a possible D gene (5 bases). The germline V and J ends were trimmed by 3 bases and 6 bases, with 14 bases remaining between them. CDR1 KGHSH and CDR2 LQKENI come from the germline V gene. The CDR3 extends over 14 amino acids. The CDR3 DNA reads as TGTGCCAGCTCACCTGACAGCCCTTTGGATGGCTACACCTTC. Translating it yields CASSPDSPLDGYTF.

A few counts support this clone. The CDR3 region has the DNA TGTGCCAGCAGCCAAAGCGGGGGGGCCGAGGTTGAGCAGTTCTTC. This codes for CASSQSGGAEVEQFF. The V and J genes are TRBV7-2 and TRBJ2-1, with 10 bases aligning to TRBD2. Germline assignment: CDR1 SGHTA and CDR2 FQGNSA. The J segment lost 9 bases and the V segment lost 5 bases, leaving 10 bases of the junction unmatched. The CDR3 totals 15 residues.

The J gene is TRBJ2-1, the V gene TRBV11-3; no definite D call. CDR1 and CDR2 from the germline V gene are SGHNT and YENEEA. Trimming took 3 bases from V and 0 from J, leaving 6 bases between them. The CDR3 runs 14 residues. The CDR3 DNA sequence: TGTGCCAGCAGCTTCGGGTTCTCCTACAATGAGCAGTTCTTC. Protein sequence: CASSFGFSYNEQFF.

V usage is TRBV6-4 and J usage is TRBJ2-3; a possible D gene is TRBD2 (7 bases). V lost 2 bases and J 6 bases, leaving 15 bases between the germline ends. The CDR3 runs to 15 residues. CDR1 and CDR2 (germline): MRHNA, SNTAGT. The CDR3 DNA is TGTGCCAGCAGTGACGAGAGGGGGGGCCCCGATACGCAGTATTTT. It is translated as CASSDERGGPDTQYF.

The rearrangement joins TRBV15 to TRBJ1-1, with D hard to call. Germline lookup yields CDR1 LNHNV and CDR2 YYDKDF (reference sequence). The germline V and J ends were trimmed by 0 bases and 7 bases, with 12 bases remaining between them. There are 14 residues in the CDR3. CDR3 loop: CATSRDLTEGEAFF. The CDR3 nucleotides are TGTGCCACCAGCAGAGATCTCACAGAGGGTGAAGCTTTCTTT.

This clone was found a few times. The chain links TRBV28 to TRBJ1-5; D remains ambiguous. CDR3 size: 17 residues. The germline CDR1 and CDR2 sequences are MDHEN and SYDVKM. The V and J ends lost 7 bases and 0 bases respectively, with 19 bases between them. CDR3 loop: CASTLAAAIYSNQPQHF. The DNA of the CDR3 is TGTGCCAGCACCTTGGCGGCAGCGATTTATAGCAATCAGCCCCAGCATTTT. Variable domain in full (rest from reference TRBV28 and TRBJ1-5): DVKVTQSSRYLVKRTGEKVFLECVQDMDHENMFWYRQDPGLGLRLIYFSYDVKMKEKGDIPEGYSVSREKKERFSLILESASTNQTSMYLCASTLAAAIYSNQPQHFGDGTRLSIL.

The V gene is TRBV21-1, the J gene TRBJ2-3; the D segment call TRBD2 is taken from the table without a DNA check. TRBV21-1 is tagged as a pseudogene. This CDR3 comprises 14 residues. The CDR3 region is CASTSREGEMTQYF. The CDR3 region has the DNA TGTGCCAGCACCTCGAGGGAGGGGGAGATGACGCAGTATTTT.

DNA of the CDR3: TGTGCCAGCAGCAGCTTGGGACTAGCGGGAGATGAGCAGTTCTTC. Translation: CASSSLGLAGDEQFF. The chain has TRBV7-3 and TRBJ2-1; 14 bases line up with TRBD2. V dropped 5 bases and J dropped 8; count of bases not matched to a gene: 5. The V gene's germline CDR1 is SGHTA and CDR2 FQGTGA. The CDR3 totals 15 residues.

The table lists this clone with a count of one. CDR3 sequence: CASSEPGYGYTF. The CDR3 bases are TGTGCCAGCAGTGAACCAGGCTATGGCTACACCTTC. This rearrangement joins TRBV25-1 to TRBJ1-2; D uncertain. Germline V gene sequence: CDR1 MGHDK, CDR2 SYGVNS. V lost 2 bases and J 4 bases, leaving 5 bases between the germline ends. The CDR3 sequence is 12 residues long.

The chain uses TRBV24-1 and TRBJ1-2, with D tentatively TRBD1 (5 bases). This CDR3 is built from 12 residues. Per the germline V gene, CDR1 is KGHDR and CDR2 is SFDVKD. Trimming left V 0 bases short and J 8 bases short, with 6 bases between. In nucleotides, the CDR3 is TGTGCCACCAGTGATTTGGGGGGAGGCTACACCTTC. It codes for CATSDLGGGYTF.

The chain couples TRBV7-2 to TRBJ2-5, with TRBD1 as a possible D gene (6 bases). The V gene's germline CDR1 is SGHTA and CDR2 FQGNSA. CDR3 length equals 13 residues. Trimming removed 6 bases at V and 9 bases at J, with 17 bases between. CDR3 in DNA: TGTGCCAGCAGAGCGAGCAGGCCAGGGGCCCAGTACTTC. This translates into CASRASRPGAQYF.

The V call is TRBV6-5, the J call TRBJ1-4; 7 nucleotides agree with TRBD1. V trimming: 6 bases; J trimming: 4 bases; junction bases outside the gene matches: 2. CDR3 size: 13 residues. Germline values: CDR1 MNHEY, CDR2 SVGAGI. The DNA for the CDR3 is TGTGCCAGCAGGACAGGGCTTAATGAAAAACTGTTTTTT. It specifies CASRTGLNEKLFF.

The gene calls are TRBV4-3 and TRBJ2-1; possibly TRBD2 for D (6 bases). The germline CDR1 and CDR2 sequences are LGHNA and YSLEER. Trimming stripped 0 bases from V and 4 bases from J, with 13 bases between. CDR3 length equals 16 residues. Here the CDR3 reads CASSQEGRSGYNEQFF. Here the CDR3 DNA reads TGCGCCAGCAGCCAAGAGGGGAGGTCCGGATACAATGAGCAGTTCTTC.

The CDR3 reads CASSPGRTSGGSSSYNEQFF. DNA of the CDR3: TGTGCCAGCAGCCCCGGGAGGACTAGCGGGGGGTCGAGCTCCTACAATGAGCAGTTCTTC. This sequence joins TRBV9 and TRBJ2-1; TRBD2 matches 14 bases. Trimming removed 4 bases from V and 0 bases from J; junction bases left unmatched: 12. CDR3 size: 20 residues. Germline V CDR1 and CDR2: SGDLS, YYNGEE.

The chain recombines TRBV6-5 with TRBJ1-6; unclear D gene. V was cut by 3 bases and J by 6 bases, with 9 bases left in between. CDR1 and CDR2 from the germline V gene are MNHEY and SVGAGI. This CDR3 comprises 14 residues. The chain's CDR3 is CASSYAGGNSPLHF. The CDR3, as DNA: TGTGCCAGCAGTTATGCAGGCGGTAATTCACCCCTCCACTTT.

This chain connects TRBV7-8 to TRBJ2-7; 10 positions match TRBD2. The CDR3 runs 15 residues. With 4 bases clipped from V and 2 bases from J, the junction kept 5 bases outside the gene matches. Germline V CDR1 and CDR2: SGHVS, FQNEAQ. CDR3 protein: CASSWASGGTYEQYF. CDR3 in DNA: TGTGCCAGCAGCTGGGCTAGCGGGGGTACCTACGAGCAGTACTTC.

The genes are TRBV3-1 (or the pseudogene TRBV3-2) and TRBJ2-7, with D unresolved. Germline V gene lookup returns CDR1 LGHDT and CDR2 YNNKEL (reference sequence). The ends were cut back, 1 base at V and 7 bases at J, with 17 bases in the middle. The CDR3 length is 15 residues. The CDR3 region is CASSQGPDGTREQYF. For the CDR3, the DNA is TGTGCCAGCAGCCAAGGTCCCGACGGTACCAGGGAGCAGTACTTC.

The gene calls are TRBV7-2 and TRBJ1-3; 7 nucleotides match TRBD1. CDR1 and CDR2 (germline): SGHTA, FQGNSA. This CDR3 is 15 amino acids long. Trimming removed 3 bases from V and 2 bases from J; junction bases left unmatched: 4. As DNA, the CDR3 is TGTGCCAGCAGCTTTGACAGGGCGACTGGAAACACCATATATTTT. Translating it yields CASSFDRATGNTIYF.

This chain links TRBV7-9 with TRBJ2-3, with D maybe TRBD2 (5 bases). Germline assignment: CDR1 SEHNR and CDR2 FQNEAQ (reference sequence). CDR3 length: 15 amino acids. Trimming cost V 7 bases and J 2 bases, with 16 bases left between them. CDR3 coding DNA: TGTGCCAGCACCCTTGGGCGGGCTGACACAGATACGCAGTATTTT. It codes for CASTLGRADTDTQYF. Based on the CDR3 plus reference TRBV7-9 and TRBJ2-3, the full variable domain is DTGVSQNPRHKITKRGQNVTFRCDPISEHNRLYWYRQTLGQGPEFLTYFQNEAQLEKSRLLSDRFSAERPKGSFSTLEIQRTEQGDSAMYLCASTLGRADTDTQYFGPGTRLTVL.